Below, 24 T cell receptor beta chains from the same sample are listed, as sequenced in a study of blood T cells in healthy people across ages. PCR was performed a second time for 7 to 11 cycles using a sample-barcoded 5' primer and a J-beta primer mix. Each CDR3 protein gets one entry after TCRdb re-called the 5' RACE reads with MiXCR. The top ten clones hold approximately 23% of a sample with 580,000 or so distinct CDR3 sequences, around half of them seen once. What was sequenced was blood. Source of these receptors: an elderly man in good health.

The genes are TRBV15 and TRBJ2-3, with 11 bases fitting TRBD2. CDR3 length: 18 residues. Germline V lookup: CDR1 LNHNV, CDR2 YYDKDF (reference sequence). The ends lost 0 bases at V and 5 bases at J; junction bases unmatched: 10. As DNA, the CDR3 is TGTGCCACCAGCAGAGATCGGGTAGCGGGAGGGCCCCGAGATACGCAGTATTTT. It specifies CATSRDRVAGGPRDTQYF.

Many counts were recorded for this clonotype. This chain links TRBV6-5 with TRBJ2-7, with a possible D match to TRBD2 (6 bases). V lost 2 bases and J lost 6, with 17 bases in between. The germline V gene encodes CDR1 MNHEY and CDR2 SVGAGI. The CDR3 length is 15 residues. In DNA, the CDR3 is TGTGCCAGCAGTTACCGTGGACGGGGGTCCGGCGAGCAGTACTTC. Its protein product is CASSYRGRGSGEQYF.

This clonotype was counted only a few times. The gene calls are TRBV7-9 and TRBJ1-4; D possibly corresponds to TRBD1 (5 bases). The germline CDR1 and CDR2 sequences are SEHNR and FQNEAQ (reference sequence). The CDR3 has 17 residues. V dropped 1 base and J dropped 4 bases, with 16 bases sitting between them. The CDR3 bases are TGTGCCAGCAGCTTAGTGGGACCGCCTGCGGGTAATGAAAAACTGTTTTTT. Translation gives CASSLVGPPAGNEKLFF.

Of note for this clonotype: The junction does not match germline at one end; this may be a read error. The chain is built from TRBV7-3 and TRBJ2-3, with 9 positions matching TRBD2. The CDR3 is 15 residues long. In germline, CDR1 is SGHTA, CDR2 FQGTGA. CDR3: CASGLNAGGTDTQYF. CDR3 sequence (DNA): TGTGCCAGCGGCTTAAATGCGGGAGGGACAGATACGCAGTATTTT. Full variable domain (remainder filled in from reference TRBV7-3 and TRBJ2-3): GAGVSQTPSNKVTEKGKYVELRCDPISGHTALYWYRQSLGQGPEFLIYFQGTGAADDSGLPNDRFFAVRPEGSVSTLKIQRTERGDSAVYLCASGLNAGGTDTQYFGPGTRLTVL.

The chain recombines TRBV3-1 with TRBJ1-6; no definite D call. The CDR3 is 14 amino acids. Germline V gene data show CDR1 as LGHDT and CDR2 as YNNKEL (reference sequence). V lost 0 bases, J lost 7 bases, and 7 bases lay in between. The CDR3 sequence: CASSQDSGNSPLHF. The CDR3 nucleotides read TGTGCCAGCAGCCAAGATTCGGGGAATTCACCCCTCCACTTT.

This clonotype was detected many times. The V and J genes are TRBV6-5 and TRBJ2-5, with 9 bases that match TRBD1. The CDR3 consists of 17 residues. Germline CDR1 reads MNHEY; CDR2 reads SVGAGI. V dropped 6 bases and J dropped 0; count of bases not matched to a gene: 11. The CDR3 region is CASSSRQGVWNQETQYF. The CDR3 nucleotides are TGTGCCAGCAGCTCCCGACAGGGGGTTTGGAACCAAGAGACCCAGTACTTC.

This chain connects TRBV10-2 to TRBJ2-7; D is undetermined. Trimming shortened V by 0 bases and J by 0 bases, and 3 bases separated the two germline ends. Looked up from germline, CDR1 is WSHSY and CDR2 is SAAADI. The CDR3 loop spans 13 amino acids. CDR3 DNA sequence: TGCGCCAGCAGTGAGTCCAGCTCCTACGAGCAGTACTTC. The encoded protein is CASSESSSYEQYF.

This clonotype was counted between two and nine times. V is TRBV20-1 and J is TRBJ2-1; 9 bases are shared with TRBD2. With 6 bases clipped from V and 13 bases from J, the junction kept 13 bases outside the gene matches. Germline CDR1 DFQATT, CDR2 SNEGSKA (reference sequence). The CDR3 is 13 amino acids. The CDR3 DNA reads TGCAGTGCACCAAACCCGACTAGCGGCGAACAGTTCTTC. Its translation: CSAPNPTSGEQFF.

This clonotype was detected many times. A read error is possible here, since a much larger clone lies one base away. V is TRBV7-3 and J is TRBJ2-1; D is ambiguous. Germline CDR1 and CDR2: SGHTA and FQGTGA. The V end lost 5 bases, the J end lost 9 bases, and 17 bases lay between the germline ends. This CDR3 is 14 amino acids long. The DNA of the CDR3 is TGTGCCAGCAGCGTAGTAACCGCAGGCGCTGAGCAGTTCTTC. It translates to CASSVVTAGAEQFF.

This clonotype was counted at least ten times. This sequence joins TRBV29-1 and TRBJ2-1, with D unresolved. CDR1 SQVTM and CDR2 ANQGSEA come from the germline V gene. Trimming shortened V by 4 bases and J by 4 bases, and 2 bases separated the two germline ends. This CDR3 comprises 10 residues. The chain's CDR3 is CSVVYNEQFF. The CDR3 bases are TGCAGCGTTGTGTACAATGAGCAGTTCTTC.

This chain uses TRBV7-9 with TRBJ2-7; D tentatively fits TRBD1 or TRBD2 (5 bases each). CDR1 and CDR2 from the germline V gene are SEHNR and FQNEAQ (reference sequence). The CDR3 sequence is 14 residues long. Trimming shortened V by 3 bases and J by 2 bases, and 11 bases separated the two germline ends. The CDR3 loop reads CASSFGDQTYEQYF. CDR3 sequence (DNA): TGTGCCAGCAGCTTTGGGGACCAAACCTACGAGCAGTACTTC.

This clonotype was found a few times. The chain has TRBV9 and TRBJ2-3; 7 positions match TRBD2. This CDR3 has 16 amino acids. J gave up 3 bases and V 4 bases, and 11 bases lay outside the gene matches. Per the germline V gene, CDR1 is SGDLS and CDR2 is YYNGEE. The CDR3: CASSSRQTSPTDTQYF. The CDR3 DNA is TGTGCCAGCAGCTCCCGTCAGACTAGCCCGACAGATACGCAGTATTTT.

The chain employs TRBV9 and TRBJ2-3; D possibly uses TRBD1 or TRBD2 (5 bases each). The CDR3 runs 13 residues. Trimming shortened V by 3 bases and J by 5 bases, and 10 bases separated the two germline ends. The germline V gene has CDR1 SGDLS and CDR2 YYNGEE. CDR3 DNA: TGTGCCAGCAGCGGGGGGTGGAGAGATACGCAGTATTTT. Protein: CASSGGWRDTQYF.

In its sample, this clonotype was seen many times. V is TRBV6-5 and J is TRBJ2-3; TRBD2 aligns across 15 bases. The junction had 1 base not matched to a gene; V was cut back by 2 bases and J by 4 bases. This CDR3 comprises 16 residues. The V gene's germline CDR1 is MNHEY and CDR2 SVGAGI. The CDR3 spells CASSYGTSGRPDTQYF. In nucleotides, the CDR3 is TGTGCCAGCAGTTACGGGACTAGCGGGAGGCCAGATACGCAGTATTTT.

The table lists this clonotype with many counts. The V and J genes are TRBV27 and TRBJ2-1; TRBD2 aligns across 9 bases. CDR1 MNHEY and CDR2 SMNVEV come from the germline V gene (reference sequence). V shed 5 bases and J 7 bases; nucleotides not matched to a gene: 3. The CDR3 sequence is 13 residues long. CDR3 DNA: TGTGCCAGCAGTCTAGCGGGACGGAATGAGCAGTTCTTC. It yields the protein CASSLAGRNEQFF.

This clonotype was seen more than once but under ten times. This chain links TRBV20-1 with TRBJ2-5, with a possible D match to TRBD2 (5 bases). V lost 5 bases and J 4 bases, leaving 11 bases between the germline ends. The V gene's germline CDR1 is DFQATT and CDR2 SNEGSKA (reference sequence). CDR3 size: 12 residues. Written as DNA, the CDR3 is TGCAGTGCTTCTAGAGGAGGAGAGACCCAGTACTTC. The encoded protein is CSASRGGETQYF.

This clonotype was seen a handful of times. The chain has TRBV10-3 and TRBJ2-5, with 7 positions matching TRBD1. The CDR3 sequence is 16 residues long. V lost 2 bases to trimming and J lost 4 bases; unmatched junction nucleotides: 10. Germline assignment: CDR1 ENHRY and CDR2 SYGVKD. The CDR3 here is CAISERGRGFGETQYF. The CDR3 DNA follows: TGTGCCATCAGTGAGAGGGGCAGGGGGTTCGGAGAGACCCAGTACTTC.

The chain employs TRBV20-1 and TRBJ2-1; D is unresolved. Trimming removed 5 bases at V and 15 bases at J, with 17 bases between. CDR3 length: 11 amino acids. The V gene's germline CDR1 is DFQATT and CDR2 SNEGSKA (reference sequence). CDR3 in DNA: TGCAGTGCTCCTCATTACAATGAGTTGTTCTTC. This gives the protein CSAPHYNELFF.

The chain carries TRBV5-1 and TRBJ2-3; 7 bases map to TRBD2. V lost 4 bases to trimming and J lost 6 bases; unmatched junction nucleotides: 14. CDR1 and CDR2 (germline): SGHRS, YFSETQ. The CDR3 is made up of 16 amino acids. CDR3 nucleotide sequence: TGCGCCAGCAGCATGGCACCGGGGCGGGGGTTGGATACGCAGTATTTT. Its protein is CASSMAPGRGLDTQYF.

This sequence joins TRBV5-4 and TRBJ1-2; 11 nucleotides agree with TRBD1. V lost 2 bases to trimming and J lost 5 bases; unmatched junction nucleotides: 8. From germline, CDR1 is SGHNT and CDR2 YYREEE (reference sequence). The CDR3 contains 16 residues. The CDR3 DNA sequence: TGTGCCAGCAGCTTAGGGACAGGGGGGGAAGGGTATGGCTACACCTTC. Protein sequence: CASSLGTGGEGYGYTF.

The chain employs TRBV18 and TRBJ1-4; D unclear. CDR3 size: 13 residues. V was clipped by 1 base and J by 6 bases, with 6 bases between them. Germline V gene lookup returns CDR1 KGHSH and CDR2 LQKENI. The DNA for the CDR3 is TGTGCCAGCTCACCACAGGGAGATGAAAAACTGTTTTTT. Translated, it gives CASSPQGDEKLFF. The whole variable domain, filled in from reference TRBV18 and TRBJ1-4, reads NAGVMQNPRHLVRRRGQEARLRCSPMKGHSHVYWYRQLPEEGLKFMVYLQKENIIDESGMPKERFSAEFPKEGPSILRIQQVVRGDSAAYFCASSPQGDEKLFFGSGTQLSVL.

V is TRBV6-5 and J is TRBJ1-5; TRBD1 might be the D (6 bases). Germline loops: CDR1 MNHEY, CDR2 SVGAGI. Trimming removed 7 bases from V and 7 bases from J, with 14 bases in between. The CDR3 is 13 amino acids. The CDR3 sequence is CASTTGLGQPQHF. CDR3 bases: TGTGCCAGCACGACAGGCCTTGGGCAGCCCCAGCATTTT.

This chain links TRBV9 with TRBJ2-3; possibly TRBD2 for D (6 bases). V was clipped by 3 bases and J by 3 bases, with 14 bases between them. Germline loops: CDR1 SGDLS, CDR2 YYNGEE. CDR3 size: 15 residues. The CDR3 sequence: CASSARGWVTDTQYF. The DNA for the CDR3 is TGTGCCAGCAGCGCGCGGGGTTGGGTGACAGATACGCAGTATTTT.

This rearrangement joins TRBV7-6 to TRBJ2-7; TRBD1 matches 8 bases. Germline loops: CDR1 SGHVS, CDR2 FNYEAQ. J was trimmed by 3 bases and V by 5 bases; bases with no gene match: 9. This CDR3 region has 15 residues. CDR3 sequence (DNA): TGTGCCAGCAGCCGACAGGGGTACGGCTACTACGAGCAGTACTTC. Amino acid sequence: CASSRQGYGYYEQYF.